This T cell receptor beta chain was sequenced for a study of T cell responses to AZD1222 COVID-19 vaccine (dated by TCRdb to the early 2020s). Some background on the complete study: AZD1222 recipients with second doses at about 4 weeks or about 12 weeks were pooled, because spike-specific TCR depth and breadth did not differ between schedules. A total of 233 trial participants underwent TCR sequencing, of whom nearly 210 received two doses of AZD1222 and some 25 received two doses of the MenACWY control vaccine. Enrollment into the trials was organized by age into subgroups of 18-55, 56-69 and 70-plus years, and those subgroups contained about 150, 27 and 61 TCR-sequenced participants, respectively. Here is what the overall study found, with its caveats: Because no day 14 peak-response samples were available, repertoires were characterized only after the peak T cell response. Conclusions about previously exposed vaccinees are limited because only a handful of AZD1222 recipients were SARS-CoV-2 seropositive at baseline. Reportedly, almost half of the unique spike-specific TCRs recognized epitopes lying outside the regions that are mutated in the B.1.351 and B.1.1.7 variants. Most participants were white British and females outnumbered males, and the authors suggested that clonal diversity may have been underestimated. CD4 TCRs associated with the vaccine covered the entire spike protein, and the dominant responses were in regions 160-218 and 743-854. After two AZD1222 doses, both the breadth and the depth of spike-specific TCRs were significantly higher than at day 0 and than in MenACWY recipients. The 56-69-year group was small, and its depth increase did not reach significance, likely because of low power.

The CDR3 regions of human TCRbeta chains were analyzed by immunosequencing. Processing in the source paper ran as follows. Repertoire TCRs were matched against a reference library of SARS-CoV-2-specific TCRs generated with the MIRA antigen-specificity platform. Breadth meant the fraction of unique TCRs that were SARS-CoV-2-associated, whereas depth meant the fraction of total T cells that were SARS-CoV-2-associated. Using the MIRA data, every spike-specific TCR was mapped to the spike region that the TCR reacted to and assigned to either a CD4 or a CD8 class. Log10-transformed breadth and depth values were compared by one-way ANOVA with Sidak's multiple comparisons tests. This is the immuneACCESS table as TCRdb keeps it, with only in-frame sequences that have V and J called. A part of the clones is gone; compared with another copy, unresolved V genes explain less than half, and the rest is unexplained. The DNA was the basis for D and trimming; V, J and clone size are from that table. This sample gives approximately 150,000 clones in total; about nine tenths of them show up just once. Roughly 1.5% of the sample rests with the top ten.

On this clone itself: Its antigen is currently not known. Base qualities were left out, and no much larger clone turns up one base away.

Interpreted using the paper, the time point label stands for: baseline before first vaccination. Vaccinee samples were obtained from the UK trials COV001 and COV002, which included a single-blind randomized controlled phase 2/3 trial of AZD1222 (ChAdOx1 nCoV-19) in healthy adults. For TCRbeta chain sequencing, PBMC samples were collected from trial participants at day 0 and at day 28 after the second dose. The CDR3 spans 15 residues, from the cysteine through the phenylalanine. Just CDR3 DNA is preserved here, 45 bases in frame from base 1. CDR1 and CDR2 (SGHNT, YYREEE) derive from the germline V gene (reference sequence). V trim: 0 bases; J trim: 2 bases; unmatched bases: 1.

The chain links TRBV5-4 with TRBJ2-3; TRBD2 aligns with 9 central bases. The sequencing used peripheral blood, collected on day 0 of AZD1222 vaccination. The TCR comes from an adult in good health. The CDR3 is CASSLASGITDTQYF. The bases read TGTGCCAGCAGCTTGGCTAGCGGGATCACAGATACGCAGTATTTT.